This section outlines one T cell receptor beta chain sequence together with its context. Its matching antigen is unknown. Clones were sequenced by immunoSEQ multiplex PCR, and TCRdb holds only the in-frame ones, with some missing. The sample has some 150,000 clones; 90% are singletons. With 3 bases clipped from V and 7 bases from J, the junction kept 6 bases outside the gene matches. This CDR3 comprises 14 residues. Germline CDR1 MNHEY, CDR2 SVGEGT. The data originate from a study of T cell responses to AZD1222 COVID-19 vaccine. Study results and limitations: With two AZD1222 doses given, Spike-specific TCR breadth and depth both rose. Repertoire collection took place solely once the T cell response had peaked. Unmutated regions of variants are reportedly targeted by nearly half of spike-specific TCRs.

Sequenced material: peripheral blood, taken on day 0 of AZD1222 vaccination. The sequence derives from an adult in good health. The V and J genes are TRBV6-2 or TRBV6-3 and TRBJ1-5; TRBD1 aligns across 7 bases. The CDR3 here is CASSYPTGDQPQHF. In DNA, the CDR3 is TGTGCCAGCAGTTATCCTACAGGGGACCAGCCCCAGCATTTT.